A single sample gave rise to the 7 T cell receptor beta chains below, sequenced in a study of identical twins. TCRdb re-analysed the 5' RACE reads in MiXCR, keeping a single row per CDR3 protein. The data contain about 200,000 distinct CDR3 sequences, over 9.5% of them singletons. The material sequenced was memory T cells sorted from blood. The source of these receptors is a man in his forties or fifties in good health.

This clonotype showed up just a few times. V and J are TRBV5-6 and TRBJ1-4; no clear D gene. CDR3 length equals 12 residues. Trimming stripped 3 bases from V and 7 bases from J, with 7 bases between. The V gene's germline CDR1 is SGHDT and CDR2 YYEEEE. The CDR3 DNA reads as TGTGCCAGCAGCTCCCGATTTGAAAAACTGTTTTTT. It translates to CASSSRFEKLFF.

The table lists this clonotype with a few counts. The gene calls are TRBV23-1 and TRBJ2-3; possible D gene TRBD1, 6 bases. TRBV23-1 is identified as an open reading frame with a role that is uncertain. The CDR3 is made up of 14 amino acids. The V gene lost 3 bases and the J gene lost 6 bases, with 13 bases spanning the gap. The CDR3 region has the DNA TGCGCCAGCAGTCATCCCAGGACAGCCGATACGCAGTATTTT. Translated, it gives CASSHPRTADTQYF.

This clonotype was counted a few times. The chain couples TRBV7-2 to TRBJ2-7; D is perhaps TRBD1 or TRBD2 (5 bases each). V lost 5 bases, J lost 5 bases, and 10 bases lay in between. The germline gives CDR1 SGHTA, CDR2 FQGNSA. The CDR3 has 12 residues. CDR3 amino acids: CASSPGPNEQYF. Written as DNA, the CDR3 is TGTGCCAGCAGCCCGGGACCTAACGAGCAGTACTTC.

Only a few counts were recorded for this clonotype. One base away lies a much larger clone, so this may be a sequencing read error. This chain joins TRBV2 and TRBJ2-3, with no clear D. CDR1 is SNHLY, CDR2 FYNNEI, per germline. This CDR3 comprises 11 residues. V was clipped by 3 bases and J by 5 bases, with 3 bases between them. This CDR3 is CASSEEDTQYF. Written as DNA, the CDR3 is TGTGCCAGCAGTGAGGAAGATACGCAGTATTTT.

The rearrangement uses TRBV15 and TRBJ1-6; no firm D call. CDR1 and CDR2 from the germline V gene are LNHNV and YYDKDF (reference sequence). Deletions cut 4 bases from V and 9 bases from J, with 10 bases between. CDR3 length: 13 residues. The CDR3 nucleotides are TGTGCCACCAGCAATATCCGGGGTTCACCCCTCCACTTT. Translating gives CATSNIRGSPLHF.

In its sample, this clonotype was seen many times. This rearrangement joins TRBV7-2 to TRBJ2-7; 9 nucleotides line up with TRBD2. Trimming at V came to 5 bases and at J to 1 base, leaving 9 bases not matched to a gene. The CDR3 runs 16 residues. The V gene's germline CDR1 is SGHTA and CDR2 FQGNSA. CDR3 loop: CASSPVAGVGSYEQYF. The CDR3 bases are TGTGCCAGCAGCCCCGTAGCGGGAGTGGGTTCCTACGAGCAGTACTTC.

V and J are TRBV7-2 and TRBJ1-6; D might be TRBD1 (6 bases). The CDR3 runs to 15 residues. Trimming shortened V by 2 bases and J by 7 bases, and 12 bases separated the two germline ends. Germline V gives CDR1 SGHTA, CDR2 FQGNSA. The CDR3 reads CASSLIRGANSPLHF. CDR3 DNA: TGTGCCAGCAGCTTAATCCGGGGGGCGAATTCACCCCTCCACTTT.